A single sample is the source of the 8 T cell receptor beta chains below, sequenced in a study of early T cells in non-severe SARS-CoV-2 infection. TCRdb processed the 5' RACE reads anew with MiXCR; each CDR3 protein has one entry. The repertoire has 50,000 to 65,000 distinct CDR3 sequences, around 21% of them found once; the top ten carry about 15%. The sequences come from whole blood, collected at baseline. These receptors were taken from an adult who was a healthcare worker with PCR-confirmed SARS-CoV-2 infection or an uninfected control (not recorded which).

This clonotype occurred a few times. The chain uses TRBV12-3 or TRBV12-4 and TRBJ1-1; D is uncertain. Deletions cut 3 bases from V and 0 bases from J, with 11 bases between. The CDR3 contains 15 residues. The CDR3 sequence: CASSFKAVVNTEAFF. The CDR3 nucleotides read TGTGCCAGCAGTTTCAAAGCGGTGGTGAACACTGAAGCTTTCTTT.

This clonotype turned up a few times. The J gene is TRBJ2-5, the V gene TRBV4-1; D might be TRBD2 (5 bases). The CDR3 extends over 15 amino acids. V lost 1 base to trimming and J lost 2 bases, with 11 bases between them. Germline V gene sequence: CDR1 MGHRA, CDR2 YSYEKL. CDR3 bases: TGCGCCAGCAGCCAAGGGGCTAGGAGGCAAGAGACCCAGTACTTC. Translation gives CASSQGARRQETQYF.

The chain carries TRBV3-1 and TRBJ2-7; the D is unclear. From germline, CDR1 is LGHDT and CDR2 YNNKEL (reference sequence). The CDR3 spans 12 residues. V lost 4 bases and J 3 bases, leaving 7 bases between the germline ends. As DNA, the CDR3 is TGTGCCAGCAGCCTAATTTTCTACGAGCAGTACTTC. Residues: CASSLIFYEQYF.

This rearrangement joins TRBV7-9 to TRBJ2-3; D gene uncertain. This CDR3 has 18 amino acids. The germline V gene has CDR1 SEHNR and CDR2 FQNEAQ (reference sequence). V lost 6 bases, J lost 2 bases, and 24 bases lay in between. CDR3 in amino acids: CASSSTKTTGPFTDTQYF. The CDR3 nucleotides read TGTGCCAGCAGTTCCACCAAGACAACGGGCCCTTTCACAGATACGCAGTATTTT.

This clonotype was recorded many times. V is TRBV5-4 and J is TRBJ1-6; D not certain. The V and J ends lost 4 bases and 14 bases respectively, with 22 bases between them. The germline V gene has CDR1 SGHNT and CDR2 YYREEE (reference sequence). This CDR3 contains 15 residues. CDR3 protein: CASSPEVRTHKALHF. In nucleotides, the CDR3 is TGTGCCAGCAGCCCGGAGGTGCGGACCCACAAGGCCCTCCACTTT.

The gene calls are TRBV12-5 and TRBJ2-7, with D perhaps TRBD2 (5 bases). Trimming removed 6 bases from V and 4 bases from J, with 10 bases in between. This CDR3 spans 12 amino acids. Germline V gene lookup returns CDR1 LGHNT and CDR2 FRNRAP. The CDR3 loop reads CASGPDSYEQYF. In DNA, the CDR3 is TGTGCTAGTGGCCCGGACTCATACGAGCAGTACTTC.

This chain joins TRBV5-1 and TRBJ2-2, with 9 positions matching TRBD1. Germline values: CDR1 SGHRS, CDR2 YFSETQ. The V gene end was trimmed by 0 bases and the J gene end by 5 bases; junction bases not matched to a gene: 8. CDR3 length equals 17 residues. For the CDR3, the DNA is TGCGCCAGCAGCTTGGAGTGGACTGGACAGGGGACCGGGGAGCTGTTTTTT. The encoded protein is CASSLEWTGQGTGELFF.

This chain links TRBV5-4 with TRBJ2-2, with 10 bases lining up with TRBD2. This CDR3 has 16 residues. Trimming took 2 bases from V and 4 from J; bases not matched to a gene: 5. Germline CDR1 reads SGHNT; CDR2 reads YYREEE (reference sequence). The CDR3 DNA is TGTGCCAGCAGCTTCGGACTAGCGGCATTCACCGGGGAGCTGTTTTTT. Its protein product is CASSFGLAAFTGELFF.